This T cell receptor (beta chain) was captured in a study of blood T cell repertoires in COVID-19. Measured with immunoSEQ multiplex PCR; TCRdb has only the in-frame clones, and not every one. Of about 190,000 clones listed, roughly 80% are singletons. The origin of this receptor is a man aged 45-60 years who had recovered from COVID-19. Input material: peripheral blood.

CDR3: CAWSAGTGWGDEQYF. DNA of the CDR3: TGTGCCTGGAGCGCCGGGACAGGCTGGGGGGACGAGCAGTACTTC. This chain uses TRBV30 with TRBJ2-7; TRBD1 matches at 8 bases. In germline, CDR1 is GTSNPN, CDR2 SVGIG (reference sequence). The CDR3 is 15 amino acids. V dropped 3 bases and J dropped 5; count of bases not matched to a gene: 12.